This is a list of T cell receptor beta chains from one sample in a study of CD4+ T cells in melanoma. Some clones are missing from TCRdb's copy, which holds only in-frame ones; the method was immunoSEQ multiplex PCR. The sample has roughly 12,000 clones; less than 75% are singletons. What was sequenced was cells from a culture (not recorded whether cultured in vitro). These receptors originate from a human donor with melanoma. Each CDR3 is given with its conserved first and last residue. The order of the fields is V gene, clone size, J gene, D gene, CDR3 DNA, CDR3 protein. A D gene is named only where the DNA matches it firmly. The listing skips clone size in some rows; elsewhere it reads once, few, many or a size class.

TRBV19	-	TRBJ1-2	TRBD1	TGTGCCAGTAGTATTGGACAGGGTTCTGCTGGCTACACCTTC	CASSIGQGSAGYTF
TRBV19	few	TRBJ2-3	-	TGTGCCAGTAGTAATCTGACAAGACAACGGTATTTT	CASSNLTRQRYF
TRBV10-3	few	TRBJ1-2	TRBD1	TGTGCCATCAGGGGACAGGGACCAAACTATGGCTACACCTTC	CAIRGQGPNYGYTF
TRBV4-1	-	TRBJ2-3	-	TGCGCCAGCAGCCAAGGCCCGGGACCGATCACAGATACGCAGTATTTT	CASSQGPGPITDTQYF
TRBV5-1	once	TRBJ2-1	TRBD2	TGCGCCAGCAGCCCCCCCGGGACTAGCGGGTCTGGGGAGCAGTTCTTC	CASSPPGTSGSGEQFF
TRBV30	-	TRBJ1-4	TRBD1	TGTGGGGGGACAGGCTCTAATGAAAAACTGTTTTTT	CGGTGSNEKLFF
TRBV2	few	TRBJ2-7	-	TGTGCCAGCACCTTTCCCCTCTCCTACGAGCAGTACTTC	CASTFPLSYEQYF
TRBV7-9	-	TRBJ1-6	-	TGTGCCAGCAGCTCTAGGTGGGATTCACCCCTCCACTTT	CASSSRWDSPLHF
TRBV1	-	TRBJ2-5	-	TGCACCAGCAGCCAAGCCGCGGAAGAGACCCAGTACTTC	CTSSQAAEETQYF
TRBV11-1	-	TRBJ2-5	-	TGTGCCAGCAGCTTAGCGACAGGAGCCCTAGGAGAGACCCAGTACTTC	CASSLATGALGETQYF
TRBV7-9	-	TRBJ2-1	-	TGTGCCAGCAGCTCTGATTGGGAGAATGAGCAGTTCTTC	CASSSDWENEQFF
TRBV6-1	-	TRBJ1-1	-	TGTGCCAGTAACAGGGTAGGGGTTAATGAAGCTTTCTTT	CASNRVGVNEAFF
TRBV7-9	few	TRBJ2-1	-	TGTGCCAGCAGCCCCAGTCGGGGGGCGTATGAGCAGTTCTTC	CASSPSRGAYEQFF
TRBV9	-	TRBJ1-1	-	TGTGCCAGCAGCGAGACGGGGGCGCGGAACACCGAAGCTTTCTTT	CASSETGARNTEAFF
TRBV7-2	once	TRBJ1-1	-	TGTGCCAGCAGCTTATTTGGGCCGGGGCTCACTGAAGCTTTCTTT	CASSLFGPGLTEAFF
TRBV13	-	TRBJ1-2	-	TGTGCCAGCAGCTCGCTTAAGACTGTAAACTATGGCTACACCTTC	CASSSLKTVNYGYTF
TRBV6-1	-	TRBJ1-2	-	TGTGCCAGCAGTGAAGCGTCAGCTTCCCTTTATGGCTACACCTTC	CASSEASASLYGYTF
TRBV7-2	-	TRBJ1-4	-	TGTGCCAGCAGCTTACAGCCCGGAACTAATGAAAAACTGTTTTTT	CASSLQPGTNEKLFF
TRBV27	-	TRBJ1-5	-	TGTGCCAGCAGTTTGAGAGGGTCCCGCGGGCGTTGGAGCAATCAGCCCCAGCATTTT	CASSLRGSRGRWSNQPQHF
TRBV4-1	-	TRBJ2-7	TRBD2	TGCGCCAGCAGCCAAGATAGCGGGGCGGCTTCTTCTTACGAGCAGTACTTC	CASSQDSGAASSYEQYF
TRBV10-3	-	TRBJ1-2	-	TGTGCCATCAGTGAGTTCGAGAGGGGGGGTAACTATGGCTACACCTTC	CAISEFERGGNYGYTF
TRBV6-1	-	TRBJ2-3	TRBD2	TGTGCCATCAGGATAGCGGGAACAGATACGCAGTATTTT	CAIRIAGTDTQYF
TRBV5-1	once	TRBJ2-2	TRBD2	TGCGCCAGCAGCTTACTAGCGGGGGGCGCGAACACCGGGGAGCTGTTTTTT	CASSLLAGGANTGELFF
TRBV18	-	TRBJ2-5	-	TGTGCCAGCTCACCTCCGAACAGGGTAGGAGAGACCCAGTACTTC	CASSPPNRVGETQYF
TRBV7-9	-	TRBJ1-4	-	TGTGCCAGCAGCTTGATATCCCCTAATGAAAAACTGTTTTTT	CASSLISPNEKLFF
TRBV5-8	-	TRBJ2-7	-	TGTGCCAGCAGCTTGGTCGGGGGCCCGATCGCCTACGAGCAGTACTTC	CASSLVGGPIAYEQYF
TRBV2	few	TRBJ2-7	-	TGTGCCAGCAGGTATGACAGTAGCTCCTACGAGCAGTACTTC	CASRYDSSSYEQYF
TRBV27	few	TRBJ1-6	TRBD1	TGTGCCAGCAGCTACAGACAGGGGGTCGGATCACCCCTCCACTTT	CASSYRQGVGSPLHF
TRBV7-2	-	TRBJ1-5	-	TGTGCCAGCAGCTTAGTCGGGGGCGGGCAGCCCCAGCATTTT	CASSLVGGGQPQHF
TRBV5-6	-	TRBJ2-7	-	TGTGCCAGCAGCTTGTACGGCCAGGGCCTCAACTCCTACGAGCAGTACTTC	CASSLYGQGLNSYEQYF
TRBV6-4	-	TRBJ2-1	TRBD2	TGTGCCAGCAGTGACACAAAGCGGGGGGGCCCATACAATGAGCAGTTCTTC	CASSDTKRGGPYNEQFF
TRBV7-9	-	TRBJ2-6	-	TGTGCCAGCAGCCCGACAGGGAGGGGGGCCAACGTCCTGACTTTC	CASSPTGRGANVLTF
TRBV5-1	-	TRBJ2-5	-	TGCGCCAGCAGCTTGGGTCGGGGAGAGACCCAGTACTTC	CASSLGRGETQYF
TRBV5-6	-	TRBJ1-1	-	TGTGCCAGCACCGGGGGGGGGCTGAAAGAGGACACTGAAGCTTTCTTT	CASTGGGLKEDTEAFF
TRBV4-1	-	TRBJ2-2	TRBD2	TGCGCCAGCAGTCTTAGCGGGGCGGACACCGGGGAGCTGTTTTTT	CASSLSGADTGELFF
TRBV5-4	-	TRBJ2-5	TRBD2	TGTGCCAGCAGCTTGGGCGGGAGACAAGAGACCCAGTACTTC	CASSLGGRQETQYF
TRBV6-6	-	TRBJ1-5	-	TGTGCCAGTAACCGGGGTGACAATCAGCCCCAGCATTTT	CASNRGDNQPQHF
TRBV12-5	-	TRBJ2-4	TRBD1	TGTGCTAGTGGCTCGGGACAGGGAGAGAACATTCAGTACTTC	CASGSGQGENIQYF
TRBV7-2	-	TRBJ1-5	-	TGTGCCAGCAGCTTAGTCCCGGGCTTGGGCAATCAGCCCCAGCATTTT	CASSLVPGLGNQPQHF
TRBV6-6	-	TRBJ1-2	-	TGTGCCAGCAGTTACTCGTACTCGGACTATGGCTACACCTTC	CASSYSYSDYGYTF
TRBV7-3	-	TRBJ2-5	-	TGTGCCAGCAGCCCCACGGGCCTCCAAGAGACCCAGTACTTC	CASSPTGLQETQYF
TRBV7-3	-	TRBJ2-1	-	TGTGCCAGCAGCTTCGGGGATACGGCCAATGAGCAGTTCTTC	CASSFGDTANEQFF